Below, 2 T cell receptor beta chains from the same sample are listed, as sequenced in a study of cytomegalovirus exposure and HLA in healthy donors. The PCR had 60 Vbeta and 13 Jbeta primers. Repertoires were generated with immunoSEQ multiplex PCR, while TCRdb's copy carries only in-frame clones and drops some. The table shows over 150,000 clones, with roughly 79% occurring only once. Sequencing was carried out using PBMCs. These receptors all stem from a male donor in good health and CMV-seropositive.

The chain combines TRBV19 with TRBJ1-5, with 9 nucleotides matching TRBD1. The CDR3 sequence is 17 residues long. Germline-derived CDR1 and CDR2 are LNHDA and SQIVND (reference sequence). V trimming: 6 bases; J trimming: 0 bases; junction bases outside the gene matches: 9. The CDR3 spells CASSRDRVTYSNQPQHF. The CDR3 coding sequence is TGTGCCAGTAGCCGGGACAGGGTTACCTATAGCAATCAGCCCCAGCATTTT.

This clone was seen just once. The chain is built from TRBV9 and TRBJ1-1; 8 nucleotides agree with TRBD1. The junction had 5 bases not matched to a gene; V was cut back by 3 bases and J by 1 base. Per the germline V gene, CDR1 is SGDLS and CDR2 is YYNGEE. The CDR3 consists of 15 residues. The CDR3 is CASSGPGTGNTEAFF. The CDR3 coding sequence is TGTGCCAGCAGCGGTCCCGGGACAGGGAACACTGAAGCTTTCTTT.